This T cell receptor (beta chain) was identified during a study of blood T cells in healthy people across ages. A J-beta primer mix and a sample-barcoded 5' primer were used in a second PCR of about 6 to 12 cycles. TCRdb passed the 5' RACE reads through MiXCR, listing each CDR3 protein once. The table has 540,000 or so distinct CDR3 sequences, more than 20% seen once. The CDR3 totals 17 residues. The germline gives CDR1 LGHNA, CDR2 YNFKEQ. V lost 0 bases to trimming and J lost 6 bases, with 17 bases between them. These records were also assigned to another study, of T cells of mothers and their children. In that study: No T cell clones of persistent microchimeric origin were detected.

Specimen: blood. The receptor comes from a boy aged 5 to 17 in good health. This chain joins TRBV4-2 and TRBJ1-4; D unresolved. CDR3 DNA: TGTGCCAGCAGCCAAGATTTCGGACTTAACACGCATGAAAAACTGTTTTTT. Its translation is CASSQDFGLNTHEKLFF.